A single sample is the source of the 3 T cell receptor beta chains below, sequenced in a study of blood T cell repertoires in COVID-19. Repertoires were generated with immunoSEQ multiplex PCR, while TCRdb's copy carries only in-frame clones and drops some. This sample has fewer than 250,000 clones; roughly 86% occur once, and the top ten carry roughly 5%. The sequenced sample was peripheral blood. All receptors derive from a woman in her 70s with active or convalescent COVID-19.

CDR3: CASSLGGSGNVLTF. The CDR3, as DNA: TGCGCCAGCAGCTTAGGGGGCTCTGGCAACGTCCTGACTTTC. The chain uses TRBV5-1 and TRBJ2-6; 7 nucleotides line up with TRBD1. The CDR3 loop spans 14 amino acids. Germline assignment: CDR1 SGHRS and CDR2 YFSETQ. V trimming: 2 bases; J trimming: 9 bases; junction bases outside the gene matches: 5.

V gene TRBV6-6 combines with J gene TRBJ2-5; 7 nucleotides line up with TRBD2. The CDR3 length is 13 residues. Germline lookup yields CDR1 MNHNY and CDR2 SVGAGI (reference sequence). The V segment lost 5 bases and the J segment 7 bases; nucleotides outside the gene matches: 7. The CDR3 loop is CASSKSPGGTQYF. The CDR3 DNA is TGTGCCAGCAGTAAAAGTCCGGGGGGGACCCAGTACTTC.

CDR3 nucleotides: TGTGCCAGCAGCCTCGGAGGGGGCCTCAATCAGCCCCAGCATTTT. Its translation is CASSLGGGLNQPQHF. The chain joins TRBV7-9 to TRBJ1-5, with 7 bases identical to TRBD1. The CDR3 loop spans 15 amino acids. CDR1 and CDR2 from the germline V gene are SEHNR and FQNEAQ (reference sequence). J gave up 3 bases and V 5 bases, and 7 bases lay outside the gene matches.